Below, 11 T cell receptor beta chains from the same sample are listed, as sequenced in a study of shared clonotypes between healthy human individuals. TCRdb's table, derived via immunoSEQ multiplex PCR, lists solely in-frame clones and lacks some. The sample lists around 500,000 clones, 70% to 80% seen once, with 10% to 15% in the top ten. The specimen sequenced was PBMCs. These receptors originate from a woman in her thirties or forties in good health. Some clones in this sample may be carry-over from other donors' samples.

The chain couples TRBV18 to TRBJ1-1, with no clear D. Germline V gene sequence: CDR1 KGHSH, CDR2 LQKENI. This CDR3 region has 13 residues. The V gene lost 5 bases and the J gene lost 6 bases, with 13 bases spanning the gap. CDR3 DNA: TGTGCCAGCTCAGATACCATAGGGTCTGAAGCTTTCTTT. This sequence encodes CASSDTIGSEAFF.

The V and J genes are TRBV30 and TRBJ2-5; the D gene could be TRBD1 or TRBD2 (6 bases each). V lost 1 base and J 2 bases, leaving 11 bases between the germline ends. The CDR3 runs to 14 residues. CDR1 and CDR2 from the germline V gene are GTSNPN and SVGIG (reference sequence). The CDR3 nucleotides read TGTGCCTGGAGTGCCCGGGGGCAGCAAGAGACCCAGTACTTC. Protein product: CAWSARGQQETQYF.

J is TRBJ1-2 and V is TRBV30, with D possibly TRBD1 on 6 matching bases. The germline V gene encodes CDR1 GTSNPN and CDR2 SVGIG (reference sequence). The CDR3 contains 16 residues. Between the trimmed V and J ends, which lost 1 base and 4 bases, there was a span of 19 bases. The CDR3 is CAWSGGFALGGYGYTF. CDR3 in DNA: TGTGCCTGGAGTGGTGGTTTCGCCTTAGGGGGCTATGGCTACACCTTC.

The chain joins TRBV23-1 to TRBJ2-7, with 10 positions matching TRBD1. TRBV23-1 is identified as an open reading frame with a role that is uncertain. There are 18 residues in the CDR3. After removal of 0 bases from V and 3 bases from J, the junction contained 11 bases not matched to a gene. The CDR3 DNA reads TGCGCCAGCAGTCAATCGGGACACTGCGGGACAGGGGACTACGAGCAGTACTTC. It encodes CASSQSGHCGTGDYEQYF.

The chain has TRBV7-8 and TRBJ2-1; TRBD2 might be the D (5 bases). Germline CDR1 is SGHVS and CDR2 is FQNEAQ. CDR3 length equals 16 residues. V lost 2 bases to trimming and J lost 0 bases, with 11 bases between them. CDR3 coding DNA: TGTGCCAGCAGCTTAAGAGGAGCGGCCTCCTACAATGAGCAGTTCTTC. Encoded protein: CASSLRGAASYNEQFF.

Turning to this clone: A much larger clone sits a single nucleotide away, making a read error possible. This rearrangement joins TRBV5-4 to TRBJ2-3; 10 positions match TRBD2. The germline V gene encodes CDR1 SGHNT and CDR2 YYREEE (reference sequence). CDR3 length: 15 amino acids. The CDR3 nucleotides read TGTGCCAGCAGCGCCTCTAGCGGGAGCAAAGATACGCGGTATTTT. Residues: CASSASSGSKDTRYF.

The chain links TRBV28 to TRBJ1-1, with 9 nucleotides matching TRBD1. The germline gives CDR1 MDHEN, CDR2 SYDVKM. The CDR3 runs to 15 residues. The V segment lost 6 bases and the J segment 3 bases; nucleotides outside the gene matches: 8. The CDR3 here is CASSSAGQGDTEAFF. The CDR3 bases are TGTGCCAGCAGCTCCGCGGGACAGGGTGACACTGAAGCTTTCTTT. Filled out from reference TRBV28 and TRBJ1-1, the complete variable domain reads DVKVTQSSRYLVKRTGEKVFLECVQDMDHENMFWYRQDPGLGLRLIYFSYDVKMKEKGDIPEGYSVSREKKERFSLILESASTNQTSMYLCASSSAGQGDTEAFFGQGTRLTVV.

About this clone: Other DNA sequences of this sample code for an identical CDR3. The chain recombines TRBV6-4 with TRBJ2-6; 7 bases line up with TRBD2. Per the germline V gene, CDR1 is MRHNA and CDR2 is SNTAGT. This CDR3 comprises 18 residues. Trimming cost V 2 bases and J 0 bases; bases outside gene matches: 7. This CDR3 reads CASSDGREGSSGANVLTF. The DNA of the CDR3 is TGTGCCAGCAGTGACGGGAGGGAAGGGAGCTCTGGGGCCAACGTCCTGACTTTC.

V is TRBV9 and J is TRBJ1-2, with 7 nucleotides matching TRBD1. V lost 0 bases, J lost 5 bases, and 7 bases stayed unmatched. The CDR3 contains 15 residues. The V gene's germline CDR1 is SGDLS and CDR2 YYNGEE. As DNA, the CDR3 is TGTGCCAGCAGCGTAGTGTCGACAGGGCCTTATGGCTACACCTTC. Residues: CASSVVSTGPYGYTF.

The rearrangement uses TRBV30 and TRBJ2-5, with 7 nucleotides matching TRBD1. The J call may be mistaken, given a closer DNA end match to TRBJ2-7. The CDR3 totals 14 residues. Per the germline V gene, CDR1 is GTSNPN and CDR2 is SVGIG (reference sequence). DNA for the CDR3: TGTGCCTGGATTGAGACAGGGAGCTCCTACGAGCAGTACTTC. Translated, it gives CAWIETGSSYEQYF.

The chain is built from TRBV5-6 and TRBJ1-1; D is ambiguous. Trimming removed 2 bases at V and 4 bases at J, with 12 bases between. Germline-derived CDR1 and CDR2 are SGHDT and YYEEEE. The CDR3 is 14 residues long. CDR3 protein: CASSFVGIGTEAFF. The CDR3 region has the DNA TGTGCCAGCAGCTTTGTGGGGATTGGCACTGAAGCTTTCTTT.